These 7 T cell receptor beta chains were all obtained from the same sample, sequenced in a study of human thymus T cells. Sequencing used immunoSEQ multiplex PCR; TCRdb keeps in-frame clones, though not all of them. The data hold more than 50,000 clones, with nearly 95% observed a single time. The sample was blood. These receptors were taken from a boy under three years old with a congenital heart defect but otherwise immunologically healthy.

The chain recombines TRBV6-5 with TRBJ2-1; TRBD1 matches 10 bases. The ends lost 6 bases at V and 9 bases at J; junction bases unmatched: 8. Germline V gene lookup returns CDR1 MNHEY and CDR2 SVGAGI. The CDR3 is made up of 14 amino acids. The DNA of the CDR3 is TGTGCCAGCAGCGCCGGGACAGGGGATAGTGAGCAGTTCTTC. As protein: CASSAGTGDSEQFF.

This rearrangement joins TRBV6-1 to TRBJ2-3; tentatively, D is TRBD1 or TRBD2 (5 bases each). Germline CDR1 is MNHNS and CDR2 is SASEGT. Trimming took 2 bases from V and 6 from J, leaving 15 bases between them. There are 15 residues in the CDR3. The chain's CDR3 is CASSERGRTGDTQYF. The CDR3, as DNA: TGTGCCAGCAGTGAAAGGGGACGGACTGGGGATACGCAGTATTTT.

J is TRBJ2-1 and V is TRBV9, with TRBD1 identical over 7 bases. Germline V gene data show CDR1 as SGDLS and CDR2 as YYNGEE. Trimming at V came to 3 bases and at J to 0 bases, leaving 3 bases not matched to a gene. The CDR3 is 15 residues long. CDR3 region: CASSEPGGSYNEQFF. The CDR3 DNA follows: TGTGCCAGCAGCGAACCAGGGGGCTCCTACAATGAGCAGTTCTTC.

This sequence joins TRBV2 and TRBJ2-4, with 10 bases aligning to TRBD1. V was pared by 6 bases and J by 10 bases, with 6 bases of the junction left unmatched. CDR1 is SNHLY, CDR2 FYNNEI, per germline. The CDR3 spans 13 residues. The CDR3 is CASRPGQGPIQYF. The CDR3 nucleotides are TGTGCCAGCAGGCCGGGACAGGGGCCTATTCAGTACTTC.

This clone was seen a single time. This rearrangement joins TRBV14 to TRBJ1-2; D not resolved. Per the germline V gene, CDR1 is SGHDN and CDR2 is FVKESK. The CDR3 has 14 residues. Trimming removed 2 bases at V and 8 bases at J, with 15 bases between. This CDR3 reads CASSQTTSTQGYTF. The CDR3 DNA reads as TGTGCCAGCAGCCAAACTACGTCTACCCAGGGCTACACCTTC.

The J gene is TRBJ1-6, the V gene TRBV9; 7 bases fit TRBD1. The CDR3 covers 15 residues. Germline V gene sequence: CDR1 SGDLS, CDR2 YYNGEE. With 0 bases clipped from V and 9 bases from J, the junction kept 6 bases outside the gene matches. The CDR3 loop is CASSVDRGGGSPLHF. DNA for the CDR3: TGTGCCAGCAGCGTAGACAGGGGAGGGGGTTCACCCCTCCACTTT.

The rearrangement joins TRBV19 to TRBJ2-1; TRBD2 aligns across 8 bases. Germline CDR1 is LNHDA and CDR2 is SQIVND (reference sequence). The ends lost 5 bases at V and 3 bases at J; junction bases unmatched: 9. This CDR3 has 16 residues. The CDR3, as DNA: TGTGCCAGTAGTCGAATGGCGGGGGGCGGCTACAATGAGCAGTTCTTC. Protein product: CASSRMAGGGYNEQFF.